This T cell receptor beta chain was retrieved from a study of shared clonotypes between healthy human individuals. The CDR3 has 13 residues. CDR1 and CDR2 from the germline V gene are SGHVS and FNYEAQ. The junction had 2 bases not matched to a gene; V was cut back by 5 bases and J by 3 bases. Repertoires were generated with immunoSEQ multiplex PCR, while TCRdb's copy carries only in-frame clones and drops some. The repertoire includes roughly 2.5 million clones, roughly 92% of them detected once, and around 0.14% sits in the top ten. The TCR comes from a man aged 18 to 30 in good health. The sample comprised naive CD4+ T cells sorted from blood. Subset reported: CD45RA+ positively selected. V gene TRBV7-6 combines with J gene TRBJ1-1; TRBD1 aligns across 8 bases. The CDR3: CASSADRDTEAFF. The CDR3 nucleotides are TGTGCCAGCAGCGCGGACAGGGACACTGAAGCTTTCTTT.